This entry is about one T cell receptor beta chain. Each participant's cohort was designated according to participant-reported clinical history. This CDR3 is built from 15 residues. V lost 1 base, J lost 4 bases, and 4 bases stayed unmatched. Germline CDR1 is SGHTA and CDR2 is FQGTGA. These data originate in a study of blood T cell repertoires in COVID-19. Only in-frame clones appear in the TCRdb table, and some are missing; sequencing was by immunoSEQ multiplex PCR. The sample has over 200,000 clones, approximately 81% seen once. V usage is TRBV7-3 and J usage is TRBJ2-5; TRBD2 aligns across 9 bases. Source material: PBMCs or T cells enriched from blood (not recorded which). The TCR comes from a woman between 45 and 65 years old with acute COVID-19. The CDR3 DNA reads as TGTGCCAGCAGCTTAAATAGCGGGAGTGGAGAGACCCAGTACTTC. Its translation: CASSLNSGSGETQYF.